The present T cell receptor (beta chain) was sequenced within a study of T cell repertoires in cytomegalovirus infection. Study summary: CMV epitopes used comprised recently identified HLA-C-restricted ones and well-studied HLA-B-restricted ones. Public signatures in TCR beta pointed to CMV infection and matching HLA type.

Of note for this clonotype: No antigen is known for it.

This CDR3 has 15 amino acids. V lost 5 bases and J 6 bases, leaving 18 bases between the germline ends. Per germline, CDR1 SGHTA and CDR2 FQGNSA. TCRdb fed the reads into MiXCR, producing one record per CDR3 protein. The sample lists roughly 500,000 distinct CDR3 sequences; 42% were seen once. The rearrangement links TRBV7-2 to TRBJ2-3, with D possibly being TRBD2 (7 bases). The clonotype was recovered from a human donor in good health (CMV status not recorded). Some clones in this sample may be carry-over from other donors' samples. Sequencing used cultured PBMCs, obtained from culture after CMV antigen stimulation. This CDR3 is CASSRGGEAADTQYF. CDR3 DNA sequence: TGTGCCAGCAGCCGAGGGGGGGAGGCCGCCGATACGCAGTATTTT.